The sequence of this TCR beta chain was determined in a study of blood T cell repertoires in COVID-19. TCRdb's copy holds only in-frame clones and misses some; the assay was immunoSEQ multiplex PCR. The table has roughly 200,000 clones, roughly 85% seen once. CDR1 is MDHEN and CDR2 is SYDVKM in the germline V gene. J gave up 7 bases and V 6 bases, and 10 bases lay outside the gene matches. The CDR3 contains 15 residues. The receptor was derived from a man aged 55-75 years with acute or convalescent COVID-19. This chain uses TRBV28 with TRBJ2-7, with 12 bases fitting TRBD2. The material sequenced was peripheral blood. CDR3 sequence (DNA): TGTGCCAGCAGCCTTGGACTAGCGGGATCGAGGGAGCAGTACTTC. Translated, it gives CASSLGLAGSREQYF. Based on the CDR3 plus reference TRBV28 and TRBJ2-7, the full variable domain is DVKVTQSSRYLVKRTGEKVFLECVQDMDHENMFWYRQDPGLGLRLIYFSYDVKMKEKGDIPEGYSVSREKKERFSLILESASTNQTSMYLCASSLGLAGSREQYFGPGTRLTVT.